The 19 T cell receptor beta chains given below trace back to one sample, sequenced in a study of beta chain features in type 1 diabetes. Findings and limits, study-wide: Moderate but significant shortening of TCRB CDR3s was recorded in all four CD4+ subsets from Type 1 diabetes patients.

Expressed TCRB transcripts got sequenced, as all isolated RNA was reverse transcribed. The table came from immunoSEQ multiplex PCR; TCRdb's copy has only in-frame clones and leaves some out. The sample has 300,000 to 350,000 clones, about a tenth seen once. Their cognate antigens are unknown. Input material: central memory CD4+ T cells from blood. All receptors derive from a young man with type 1 diabetes.

The rearrangement links TRBV6-1 to TRBJ2-7; 7 nucleotides line up with TRBD1. V gave up 7 bases and J gave up 0 bases; unmatched junction bases: 9. CDR1 is MNHNS and CDR2 is SASEGT in the germline V gene. The CDR3 extends over 15 amino acids. CDR3 region: CASTPGTASSYEQYF. CDR3 coding DNA: TGTGCCAGCACCCCTGGGACAGCCAGCTCCTACGAGCAGTACTTC.

V gene TRBV18 combines with J gene TRBJ1-1; maybe TRBD1 (5 bases). Germline V gives CDR1 KGHSH, CDR2 LQKENI. Trimming left V 2 bases short and J 4 bases short, with 8 bases between. The CDR3 sequence is 13 residues long. CDR3 residues: CASSPLQATEAFF. The CDR3 DNA sequence: TGTGCCAGCTCACCATTACAGGCCACTGAAGCTTTCTTT.

This clone came up a few times. The chain is built from TRBV11-2 and TRBJ2-5; D gene uncertain. With 0 bases removed from V and 2 bases from J, the gap between germline ends came to 4 bases. CDR1 is SGHAT, CDR2 FQNNGV, per germline. The CDR3 runs 13 residues. The CDR3 nucleotides read TGTGCCAGCAGCTTAGACTATCAAGAGACCCAGTACTTC. It translates to CASSLDYQETQYF.

The chain combines TRBV13 with TRBJ1-2; perhaps TRBD1 as D (6 bases). From germline, CDR1 is PRHDT and CDR2 FYEKMQ (reference sequence). CDR3 length equals 14 residues. The V end lost 6 bases, the J end lost 4 bases, and 15 bases lay between the germline ends. The CDR3, as DNA: TGTGCCAGCAGGCCTGCGGGGGCCGGCTATGGCTACACCTTC. Protein sequence: CASRPAGAGYGYTF.

The table lists this clone with a few counts. One end of the junction fails to match germline, which may point to a read error. The chain recombines TRBV6-5 with TRBJ1-1; TRBD1 agrees at 10 bases. CDR1 and CDR2 from the germline V gene are MNHEY and SVGAGI. This CDR3 is 16 amino acids long. This CDR3 is CASSYKGTGVKTEAFF. CDR3 coding DNA: TGTGCCAGCAGTTACAAAGGGACAGGGGTGAAAACTGAAGCTTTCTTT.

Notes on this clone: Only one base separates this from a far larger clonotype, so it likely reflects a read error. The V gene is TRBV29-1, the J gene TRBJ2-5; TRBD1 matches at 9 bases. Trimming took 3 bases from V and 7 from J; bases not matched to a gene: 6. The CDR3 consists of 13 residues. Germline CDR1 SQVTM, CDR2 ANQGSEA. CDR3 sequence reads: CSVDSGTGWTQYF. The CDR3 DNA follows: TGCAGCGTTGATTCCGGGACAGGGTGGACCCAGTACTTC. The full variable domain, completed using reference TRBV29-1 and TRBJ2-5, is SAVISQKPSRDICQRGTSLTIQCQVDSQVTMMFWYRQQPGQSLTLIATANQGSEATYESGFVIDKFPISRPNLTFSTLTVSNMSPEDSSIYLCSVDSGTGWTQYFGPGTRLLVL.

This clone was found a few times. The chain couples TRBV7-9 to TRBJ1-2; no reliable D call. V shed 4 bases and J shed 2 bases, with 17 bases lying between them. Germline V gene data show CDR1 as SEHNR and CDR2 as FQNEAQ (reference sequence). The CDR3 has 16 amino acids. CDR3 coding DNA: TGTGCCAGCAGCTCCCCGTGGGCCGGTGAGAACTATGGCTACACCTTC. Its translation: CASSSPWAGENYGYTF.

This clone has more than one count but fewer than ten. This chain joins TRBV2 and TRBJ2-5; D is perhaps TRBD2 (5 bases). The CDR3 runs 15 residues. CDR1 is SNHLY, CDR2 FYNNEI, per germline. The germline V and J ends were trimmed by 4 bases and 5 bases, with 17 bases remaining between them. For the CDR3, the DNA is TGTGCCAGCAGTGTAAGGGCGAGCCCGGGGGAGACCCAGTACTTC. Translation gives CASSVRASPGETQYF.

The chain combines TRBV7-2 with TRBJ1-5; 7 bases fit TRBD1. Germline CDR1 reads SGHTA; CDR2 reads FQGNSA. This CDR3 is built from 15 residues. The V and J ends lost 5 bases and 6 bases, in that order; junction bases with no gene match: 10. CDR3 amino acids: CASSPHTGVGQPQHF. The CDR3, as DNA: TGTGCCAGCAGCCCCCACACAGGGGTGGGTCAGCCCCAGCATTTT.

V is TRBV9 and J is TRBJ2-5; D possibly corresponds to TRBD1 (5 bases). The CDR3 runs to 15 residues. Looked up from germline, CDR1 is SGDLS and CDR2 is YYNGEE. Trimming cost V 0 bases and J 4 bases, with 13 bases left between them. CDR3 DNA: TGTGCCAGCAGCGTAGAGGGGTCTAGAGGAGAGACCCAGTACTTC. Translated, it gives CASSVEGSRGETQYF.

The chain couples TRBV4-1 to TRBJ2-3, with D unclear. The V gene's germline CDR1 is MGHRA and CDR2 YSYEKL. This CDR3 spans 11 amino acids. The V end lost 1 base, the J end lost 5 bases, and 1 base lay between the germline ends. CDR3 in DNA: TGCGCCAGCAGCCAAGGAGATACGCAGTATTTT. It yields the protein CASSQGDTQYF.

The chain combines TRBV5-1 with TRBJ2-3, with D perhaps TRBD2 (6 bases). The CDR3 runs to 12 residues. Trimming took off 4 bases at V and 5 bases at J, with 8 bases between the two ends. Germline values: CDR1 SGHRS, CDR2 YFSETQ. The CDR3 loop is CASSPGLDTQYF. The CDR3 DNA sequence: TGCGCCAGCAGCCCGGGACTAGATACGCAGTATTTT.

This clone has only a few counts. This chain uses TRBV7-2 with TRBJ2-5, with TRBD1 as a possible D gene (5 bases). V dropped 2 bases and J dropped 3 bases, with 7 bases sitting between them. The length of the CDR3 is 13 residues. Germline-derived CDR1 and CDR2 are SGHTA and FQGNSA. CDR3 residues: CASSLQGEETQYF. In nucleotides, the CDR3 is TGTGCCAGCAGCTTACAGGGTGAAGAGACCCAGTACTTC.

This clone was detected a few times. The CDR3 DNA reads as TGTGCCTGGAGTAACAAGGGACTCAACTACAATGAGCAGTTCTTC. Translated: CAWSNKGLNYNEQFF. V is TRBV30 and J is TRBJ2-1; D perhaps matches TRBD2 (6 bases). Between the trimmed V and J ends, which lost 2 bases and 3 bases, there was a span of 14 bases. Per germline, CDR1 GTSNPN and CDR2 SVGIG (reference sequence). This CDR3 has 15 residues.

The chain carries TRBV30 and TRBJ1-2, with 9 bases lining up with TRBD1. Germline V gives CDR1 GTSNPN, CDR2 SVGIG (reference sequence). The CDR3 consists of 16 residues. V lost 1 base, J lost 0 bases, and 6 bases stayed unmatched. The chain's CDR3 is CAWSEGQGGANYGYTF. As DNA, the CDR3 is TGTGCCTGGAGTGAGGGACAGGGTGGGGCTAACTATGGCTACACCTTC. Together with reference TRBV30 and TRBJ1-2, the CDR3 gives the full variable domain: SQTIHQWPATLVQPVGSPLSLECTVEGTSNPNLYWYRQAAGRGLQLLFYSVGIGQISSEVPQNLSASRPQDRQFILSSKKLLLSDSGFYLCAWSEGQGGANYGYTFGSGTRLTVV.

The rearrangement joins TRBV5-4 to TRBJ1-2, with TRBD1 identical over 7 bases. CDR3 length: 14 residues. Germline V gives CDR1 SGHNT, CDR2 YYREEE (reference sequence). The V and J ends lost 0 bases and 3 bases, in that order; junction bases with no gene match: 2. The DNA for the CDR3 is TGTGCCAGCAGCTTGGGAAGGGGGCACTATGGCTACACCTTC. This sequence encodes CASSLGRGHYGYTF.

This clone appeared many times. V is TRBV4-1 and J is TRBJ2-3, with TRBD2 identical over 9 bases. The V and J ends lost 2 bases and 4 bases, in that order; junction bases with no gene match: 13. The CDR3 sequence is 18 residues long. Germline V CDR1 and CDR2: MGHRA, YSYEKL. The DNA for the CDR3 is TGCGCCAGCAGCCAATCTAGGGTGCGGGGGGGGAAAGCAGATACGCAGTATTTT. Translation: CASSQSRVRGGKADTQYF.

There are many counts of this clone. This chain connects TRBV29-1 to TRBJ2-2; maybe TRBD2 (6 bases). The CDR3 is 14 amino acids. CDR1 SQVTM and CDR2 ANQGSEA come from the germline V gene. V dropped 4 bases and J dropped 4 bases, with 13 bases sitting between them. Written as DNA, the CDR3 is TGCAGCGTTGGGCGGGGCTTAGGCACCGGGGAGCTGTTTTTT. Translating it yields CSVGRGLGTGELFF.

This clone has more than one count but fewer than ten. The chain uses TRBV4-3 and TRBJ2-1; maybe TRBD2 (7 bases). Looked up from germline, CDR1 is LGHNA and CDR2 is YSLEER. Trimming took 0 bases from V and 4 from J, leaving 13 bases between them. The CDR3 loop spans 16 amino acids. The CDR3 here is CASSQDWGGPYNEQFF. CDR3 nucleotide sequence: TGCGCCAGCAGCCAAGATTGGGGGGGGCCGTACAATGAGCAGTTCTTC.